The 7 T cell receptor beta chains below come from one sample, sequenced in a study of CD8 T cells in Susac syndrome. Reverse transcription of about 0.5 to 1 ug RNA was carried out with random hexamers. In TCRdb, the immunoSEQ multiplex PCR reads were re-called with MiXCR into one record per CDR3 protein. Counted here are approximately 110,000 distinct CDR3 sequences, just over 90% occurring once; the ten biggest clones make up approximately 0.3%. Sequences were obtained from CD8+ T cells from PBMCs. The source is a human donor with multiple sclerosis.

The chain carries TRBV19 and TRBJ2-1, with 10 bases identical to TRBD2. The CDR3 is made up of 15 amino acids. The V gene's germline CDR1 is LNHDA and CDR2 SQIVND (reference sequence). The junction had 1 base not matched to a gene; V was cut back by 1 base and J by 4 bases. The CDR3 loop is CASSIGSGRYNEQFF. The CDR3 DNA is TGTGCCAGTAGTATAGGTAGCGGGAGGTACAATGAGCAGTTCTTC.

This clonotype was detected a few times. The J gene is TRBJ2-3, the V gene TRBV18; 11 bases map to TRBD1. With V trimmed by 3 bases and J by 3 bases, 5 bases remained unmatched. Germline V lookup: CDR1 KGHSH, CDR2 LQKENI. The CDR3 spans 16 residues. CDR3 sequence: CASSPRDRGSTDTQYF. CDR3 bases: TGTGCCAGCTCACCGCGGGACAGGGGGTCGACAGATACGCAGTATTTT.

V usage is TRBV24-1 and J usage is TRBJ1-2; TRBD1 aligns across 9 bases. The germline V gene has CDR1 KGHDR and CDR2 SFDVKD. The CDR3 has 16 residues. The V gene end was trimmed by 5 bases and the J gene end by 4 bases; junction bases not matched to a gene: 10. The CDR3 sequence: CATSGRPGQGAYGYTF. The DNA for the CDR3 is TGTGCCACCAGTGGGCGACCGGGACAGGGCGCCTATGGCTACACCTTC.

The chain recombines TRBV5-1 with TRBJ2-4; unclear D gene. Trimming removed 0 bases from V and 2 bases from J, with 12 bases in between. The CDR3 extends over 16 amino acids. The germline gives CDR1 SGHRS, CDR2 YFSETQ. The chain's CDR3 is CASSLAGKGTKNIQYF. As DNA, the CDR3 is TGCGCCAGCAGCTTGGCGGGTAAGGGAACCAAAAACATTCAGTACTTC.

This chain connects TRBV5-4 to TRBJ2-1; D possibly uses TRBD1 or TRBD2 (5 bases each). This CDR3 has 15 residues. The V end was cut by 0 bases, the J end by 8 bases, with 15 bases between. In germline, CDR1 is SGHNT, CDR2 YYREEE (reference sequence). The CDR3 is CASSLVSAGSDEQFF. CDR3 DNA: TGTGCCAGCAGCTTGGTCTCAGCAGGGAGCGATGAGCAGTTCTTC.

This chain joins TRBV5-4 and TRBJ2-1; D gene unclear. The CDR3 is made up of 13 amino acids. Germline values: CDR1 SGHNT, CDR2 YYREEE (reference sequence). V dropped 0 bases and J dropped 10 bases, with 11 bases sitting between them. CDR3 loop: CASSLDGAAEQFF. The DNA of the CDR3 is TGTGCCAGCAGCTTGGATGGCGCAGCCGAGCAGTTCTTC. Looking up the rest from reference TRBV5-4 and TRBJ2-1 gives the full variable domain: ETGVTQSPTHLIKTRGQQVTLRCSSQSGHNTVSWYQQALGQGPQFIFQYYREEENGRGNFPPRFSGLQFPNYSSELNVNALELDDSALYLCASSLDGAAEQFFGPGTRLTVL.

The gene calls are TRBV20-1 and TRBJ1-5, with 7 positions matching TRBD1. This CDR3 has 16 amino acids. Losses at the gene ends were 0 bases for V and 0 bases for J; bases not matched to a gene: 5. In germline, CDR1 is DFQATT, CDR2 SNEGSKA (reference sequence). CDR3: CSARDTGVDSNQPQHF. In DNA form, the CDR3 reads TGCAGTGCTAGAGATACAGGGGTGGATAGCAATCAGCCCCAGCATTTT.